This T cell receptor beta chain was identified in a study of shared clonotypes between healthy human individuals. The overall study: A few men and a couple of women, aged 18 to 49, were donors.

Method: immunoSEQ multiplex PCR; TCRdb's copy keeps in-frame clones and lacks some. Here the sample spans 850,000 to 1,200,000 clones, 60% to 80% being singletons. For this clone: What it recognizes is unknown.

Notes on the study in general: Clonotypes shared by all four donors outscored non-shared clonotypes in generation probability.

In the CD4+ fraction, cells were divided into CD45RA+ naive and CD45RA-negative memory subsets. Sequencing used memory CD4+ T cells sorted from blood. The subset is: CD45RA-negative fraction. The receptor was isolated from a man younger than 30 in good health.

CDR3 protein: CASGGEGSGNTIYF. DNA of the CDR3: TGTGCCAGCGGGGGGGAGGGCTCTGGAAACACCATATATTTT. The chain carries TRBV28 and TRBJ1-3; the D gene is possibly TRBD1 (5 bases). The CDR3 runs to 14 residues. The V gene's germline CDR1 is MDHEN and CDR2 SYDVKM. V lost 8 bases to trimming and J lost 0 bases, with 11 bases between them.